This entry is about one TCR beta chain. The antigen remains undetermined. What was sequenced were expressed TCRB transcripts, since all of the isolated RNA had been reverse transcribed. Sequencing was performed with immunoSEQ multiplex PCR; in TCRdb, only in-frame clones are kept and a portion is missing. The data show around 500,000 clones, roughly an eighth seen once. The data derive from a study of beta chain features in type 1 diabetes. Germline lookup yields CDR1 SQVTM and CDR2 ANQGSEA. The J segment lost 3 bases and the V segment lost 7 bases, leaving 9 bases of the junction unmatched. CDR3 length equals 14 residues. Once sorted, every population was more than 98% pure. General observations from the study: The study left unresolved whether HLA type influences TCRB rearrangement. With patients and controls alike, PCR might favor shorter templates to an equal degree.

The sequence came from a woman younger than 35 in good health. The sequencing input was naive CD4+ T cells from blood. V usage is TRBV29-1 and J usage is TRBJ2-3, with 8 bases aligning to TRBD2. CDR3 loop: CSATSGPTTDTQYF. The CDR3 bases are TGCAGCGCAACTAGCGGCCCCACTACAGATACGCAGTATTTT.